These T cell receptor beta chains were read from a single sample in a study of spatial heterogeneity in lung cancer. Each CDR3 protein is one row after TCRdb ran MiXCR on the 5' RACE reads. The table shows about 100,000 distinct CDR3 sequences, with about 4.4% occurring only once. Sequenced material: lung tumor tissue, taken at surgery. These receptors all come from a male donor with early-stage non-small cell lung cancer. The CDR3 runs from the conserved cysteine through the conserved F or W. Each record gives: D gene, J gene, clone size, V gene, CDR3 DNA, CDR3 protein. The D gene is left open where the match is weak. Clone size is given for some rows only: seen once, a few or many times, or a class if the clone is expanded.

D: TRBD1
J: TRBJ2-7
size: many
V: TRBV25-1
DNA: TGTGCCAGCAGTGGGACAGGGGCTTACGAGCAGTACTTC
CDR3: CASSGTGAYEQYF

D: TRBD2
J: TRBJ2-7
size: many
V: TRBV6-5
DNA: TGTGCCAGCGGTTGGACTAGCGGGAGTTACGAGCAGTACTTC
CDR3: CASGWTSGSYEQYF

D: TRBD2
J: TRBJ2-3
size: many
V: TRBV11-2
DNA: TGTGCCAGCAGCTCAGAGTTAGCGGGAGTGGGAGATACGCAGTATTTT
CDR3: CASSSELAGVGDTQYF

D: NA
J: TRBJ2-5
size: many
V: TRBV7-3
DNA: TGTGCCAGCAGCCCACAGCGAATTCGACCTAAGACCCAGTACTTC
CDR3: CASSPQRIRPKTQYF

D: NA
J: TRBJ2-7
size: few
V: TRBV27
DNA: TGTGCCAGCAGTTGGTCTAGCTCCTACGAGCAGTACTTC
CDR3: CASSWSSSYEQYF

D: NA
J: TRBJ2-5
size: many
V: TRBV7-9
DNA: TGTGCCAGCCGCCCTAGGATCCAAGAGACCCAGTACTTC
CDR3: CASRPRIQETQYF

D: NA
J: TRBJ2-3
size: many
V: TRBV28
DNA: TGTGCCAGTACCAGTAGGGATACGCAGTATTTT
CDR3: CASTSRDTQYF

D: NA
J: TRBJ1-2
size: NA
V: TRBV7-9
DNA: TGTGCCAGCAGCTCTGACAGTACTAACTATGGCTACACCTTC
CDR3: CASSSDSTNYGYTF

D: TRBD1
J: TRBJ1-6
size: many
V: TRBV27
DNA: TGTGCCAGCAGACGACGGGGAACAGGGGGAGATTCACCCCTCCACTTT
CDR3: CASRRRGTGGDSPLHF

D: TRBD2
J: TRBJ2-5
size: many
V: TRBV29-1
DNA: TGCAGCGTTGAGGGGACTAGCGGGAGGATCCAGTACTTC
CDR3: CSVEGTSGRIQYF

D: TRBD1
J: TRBJ2-7
size: NA
V: TRBV12-3/TRBV12-4
DNA: TGTGCCAGCAGTCGAGACAGGGTTAGCTCCTACGAGCAGTACTTC
CDR3: CASSRDRVSSYEQYF

D: TRBD1
J: TRBJ2-7
size: many
V: TRBV29-1
DNA: TGCAGCGTTGTAACGGGACAGGGGAGAGGCGAGCAGTACTTC
CDR3: CSVVTGQGRGEQYF

D: NA
J: TRBJ2-2
size: many
V: TRBV12-3/TRBV12-4
DNA: TGTGCCAGCAGTTCCGGGACGGCCCACACCGGGGAGCTGTTTTTT
CDR3: CASSSGTAHTGELFF

D: TRBD2
J: TRBJ2-1
size: many
V: TRBV6-1
DNA: TGTGCCAGCAGTGAATGGGGGGGCTCCTACAATGAGCAGTTCTTC
CDR3: CASSEWGGSYNEQFF

D: NA
J: TRBJ1-1
size: many
V: TRBV7-9
DNA: TGTGCCAGCAGCTTAGGGCACCTTGAAGCTTTCTTT
CDR3: CASSLGHLEAFF

D: NA
J: TRBJ1-4
size: many
V: TRBV6-1
DNA: TGTGCCAGCAGTGAATTAGGTGAAAAACTGTTTTTT
CDR3: CASSELGEKLFF

D: NA
J: TRBJ2-4
size: many
V: TRBV7-8
DNA: TGTGCCAGCAGCTTTGGGTCGGGCATTCAGTACTTC
CDR3: CASSFGSGIQYF

D: NA
J: TRBJ2-4
size: many
V: TRBV4-2
DNA: TGTGCCAGCAGCCCTTATCCGGACTTAAACATTCAGTACTTC
CDR3: CASSPYPDLNIQYF

D: NA
J: TRBJ2-2
size: many
V: TRBV11-2
DNA: TGTGCCAGCAGCCTTGGGTCCGCGGGACTGACCGGGGAGCTGTTTTTT
CDR3: CASSLGSAGLTGELFF

D: TRBD1
J: TRBJ2-2
size: many
V: TRBV20-1
DNA: TGCAGTGCTAGAGGGGGAGTGGGGACAGGGAACACCGGGGAGCTGTTTTTT
CDR3: CSARGGVGTGNTGELFF

D: TRBD1
J: TRBJ2-3
size: many
V: TRBV5-4
DNA: TGTGCCAGCAGCACGTCAGGGGGCTACGCAGATACGCAGTATTTT
CDR3: CASSTSGGYADTQYF

D: NA
J: TRBJ1-2
size: many
V: TRBV15
DNA: TGTGCCACCAGCAGAGCAAACTATGGCTACACCTTC
CDR3: CATSRANYGYTF

D: NA
J: TRBJ1-2
size: many
V: TRBV5-1
DNA: TGCGCCAGCAGCTTGGTGGGCCTCGTTGTCTACACCTTC
CDR3: CASSLVGLVVYTF

D: NA
J: TRBJ2-6
size: many
V: TRBV5-1
DNA: TGCGCCAGCAGTACGACGACCGGGGCCAACGTCCTGACTTTC
CDR3: CASSTTTGANVLTF

D: NA
J: TRBJ2-3
size: many
V: TRBV9
DNA: TGTGCCAGCAGCGTAGATTCGTTCACAGATACGCAGTATTTT
CDR3: CASSVDSFTDTQYF

D: TRBD2
J: TRBJ2-1
size: few
V: TRBV20-1
DNA: TGCAGTGCTGACCGGAGTCTAGCGGGGAATGAGCAGTTCTTC
CDR3: CSADRSLAGNEQFF

D: NA
J: TRBJ1-1
size: NA
V: TRBV5-1
DNA: TGCGCCAGCAGCTTGGCGGTGAGCACTGAAGCTTTCTTT
CDR3: CASSLAVSTEAFF

D: TRBD2
J: TRBJ2-5
size: many
V: TRBV20-1
DNA: TGCAGTGCTACAACACGACTAGCGGTCCGCCAAGAGACCCAGTACTTC
CDR3: CSATTRLAVRQETQYF

D: TRBD2
J: TRBJ2-5
size: many
V: TRBV10-3
DNA: TGTGCCATCAGTGAGGTAGCGGGAGGGCGGGAAGAGACCCAGTACTTC
CDR3: CAISEVAGGREETQYF

D: TRBD2
J: TRBJ2-7
size: many
V: TRBV12-3/TRBV12-4
DNA: TGTGCCAGCACCTTCGGCGGGAGGAACTACGAGCAGTACTTC
CDR3: CASTFGGRNYEQYF

D: NA
J: TRBJ2-2
size: many
V: TRBV6-5
DNA: TGTGCCAGCAGTTACGGCCGGAAGGTCGGGGAGCTGTTTTTT
CDR3: CASSYGRKVGELFF

D: NA
J: TRBJ2-1
size: many
V: TRBV20-1
DNA: TGCAGTTGCCAAGGGGTGTCCTACAATGAGCAGTTCTTC
CDR3: CSCQGVSYNEQFF

D: TRBD2
J: TRBJ2-1
size: few
V: TRBV2
DNA: TGTGCCAGCACCCGAGCGACTAGCGGGAGTGGGAATGAGCAGTTCTTC
CDR3: CASTRATSGSGNEQFF